The T cell receptor (beta chain) described here comes from a study of blood T cell repertoires in COVID-19. Study as a whole: The United States, Italy and Spain provided the acute and convalescent COVID-19 samples. The analysed material was cDNA or gDNA that came from T cells, B-cell-depleted T cells, or PBMCs.

V was pared by 5 bases and J by 6 bases, with 13 bases between. There are 13 residues in the CDR3. The germline CDR1 and CDR2 sequences are SGHTA and FQGNSA. As originally analysed: Amplified reference gene primers provided the basis for estimating nucleated cell counts. TCRdb keeps only in-frame clones here, not all; method: immunoSEQ multiplex PCR. The V and J calls and clone size come from that table; D and trimming were worked out from the DNA. Of around 310,000 clones detected, around 89% appear once; the ten largest clones hold under 5%. What was sequenced was peripheral blood. The sequence came from a woman aged 45 to 65 with active or convalescent COVID-19. The chain links TRBV7-2 to TRBJ1-1; maybe TRBD1 (6 bases). For the CDR3, the DNA is TGTGCCAGCAGCCCGGGGACAACGGCTGAAGCTTTCTTT. Translating gives CASSPGTTAEAFF.